The 21 T cell receptor beta chains presented below share a single source sample, sequenced in a study of cytomegalovirus exposure and HLA in healthy donors (dated by TCRdb to between 2016 and 2019). Library generation was performed with the immunoSEQ multiplex PCR assay. TCRdb took over this immuneACCESS table, retaining in-frame rearrangements with V and J assigned. Such tables are incomplete; in checked studies, under half of the missing clones stem from an unresolved V gene, and the remainder is unexplained. Counted in this sample were approximately 260,000 clones; 65% to 90% of them appeared once. Clones ranked in the top ten supply roughly 1% of the sample. Source material: PBMCs. The receptors shown here come from a woman between 18 and 29 years old in good health and CMV-seronegative.

This chain uses TRBV7-2 with TRBJ1-2, with 9 nucleotides matching TRBD1. V shed 1 base and J 8 bases; nucleotides not matched to a gene: 2. CDR1 SGHTA and CDR2 FQGNSA come from the germline V gene. This CDR3 has 13 amino acids. The CDR3 DNA reads TGTGCCAGCAGCTTAGGACAGGGGGGAGGCTACACCTTC. Amino acids: CASSLGQGGGYTF.

V usage is TRBV6-6 and J usage is TRBJ2-7, with 9 bases matching TRBD1. Per the germline V gene, CDR1 is MNHNY and CDR2 is SVGAGI (reference sequence). This CDR3 spans 15 amino acids. After removal of 5 bases from V and 4 bases from J, the junction contained 9 bases not matched to a gene. The chain's CDR3 is CASSRRTGARYEQYF. CDR3 nucleotides: TGTGCCAGCAGTCGAAGGACAGGGGCCCGTTACGAGCAGTACTTC.

This rearrangement joins TRBV6-5 to TRBJ1-5; tentative D call: TRBD1 (5 bases). The CDR3 sequence is 16 residues long. Germline V gene data show CDR1 as MNHEY and CDR2 as SVGAGI. V lost 0 bases, J lost 1 base, and 10 bases lay in between. CDR3 nucleotide sequence: TGTGCCAGCAGTTACTCGGGGGGGGTAAGCAATCAGCCCCAGCATTTT. Its protein is CASSYSGGVSNQPQHF.

In its sample, this clone was seen once. V usage is TRBV7-8 and J usage is TRBJ1-4, with no clear D. The CDR3 loop spans 12 amino acids. Germline V gene data show CDR1 as SGHVS and CDR2 as FQNEAQ. With 3 bases removed from V and 5 bases from J, the gap between germline ends came to 4 bases. CDR3 coding DNA: TGTGCCAGCAGCTTCGTAAATGAAAAACTGTTTTTT. Translating gives CASSFVNEKLFF.

The chain joins TRBV2 to TRBJ1-5, with TRBD1 matching over 10 bases. Per the germline V gene, CDR1 is SNHLY and CDR2 is FYNNEI. The CDR3 has 14 residues. The ends lost 4 bases at V and 7 bases at J; junction bases unmatched: 4. The CDR3 loop is CASSGGTGVQPQHF. The DNA for the CDR3 is TGTGCCAGCAGTGGCGGGACAGGGGTCCAGCCCCAGCATTTT.

V is TRBV12-5 and J is TRBJ1-2, with a possible D match to TRBD1 (5 bases). The CDR3 is made up of 17 amino acids. Germline V gene lookup returns CDR1 LGHNT and CDR2 FRNRAP. V lost 0 bases and J lost 3, with 17 bases in between. CDR3 sequence reads: CASGLVLRGGVDYGYTF. The CDR3 nucleotides read TGTGCTAGTGGTTTGGTACTGCGGGGAGGGGTAGACTATGGCTACACCTTC.

The J gene is TRBJ1-2, the V gene TRBV29-1; 8 nucleotides align to TRBD1. With 2 bases clipped from V and 2 bases from J, the junction kept 7 bases outside the gene matches. CDR1 and CDR2 (germline): SQVTM, ANQGSEA. The CDR3 is 15 amino acids. The CDR3 loop is CSVETDRGVNYGYTF. In DNA, the CDR3 is TGCAGCGTTGAAACCGACAGGGGAGTGAACTATGGCTACACCTTC.

V usage is TRBV10-1 and J usage is TRBJ2-1, with D possibly TRBD1 on 5 matching bases. CDR3 length: 15 amino acids. Per the germline V gene, CDR1 is WNHNN and CDR2 is SYGVQD (reference sequence). V lost 3 bases and J lost 4, with 13 bases in between. The CDR3 nucleotides are TGCGCCAGCAGTGACTTAGAAGGGGCGTACAATGAGCAGTTCTTC. Translated, it gives CASSDLEGAYNEQFF.

The chain combines TRBV10-3 with TRBJ1-2; 8 nucleotides line up with TRBD1. From germline, CDR1 is ENHRY and CDR2 SYGVKD. CDR3 size: 14 residues. Trimming cost V 2 bases and J 8 bases; bases outside gene matches: 7. The CDR3 is CAISEEGQGRGYTF. CDR3 DNA: TGTGCCATCAGTGAGGAAGGACAGGGTCGAGGCTACACCTTC.

The chain combines TRBV2 with TRBJ2-7, with a possible D match to TRBD1 (6 bases). The V end was cut by 3 bases, the J end by 1 base, with 25 bases between. Looked up from germline, CDR1 is SNHLY and CDR2 is FYNNEI. The CDR3 spans 19 residues. The CDR3, as DNA: TGTGCCAGCAGTGATCTCGACTGGCAGGGGAGATTTAGGTCCTACGAGCAGTACTTC. This translates into CASSDLDWQGRFRSYEQYF.

The chain links TRBV29-1 to TRBJ2-5; 12 nucleotides align to TRBD2. There are 13 residues in the CDR3. V shed 7 bases, J shed 4 bases, and the junction held 4 bases outside the gene matches. Germline assignment: CDR1 SQVTM and CDR2 ANQGSEA. The CDR3 sequence: CSAVTSGRETQYF. CDR3 bases: TGCAGCGCAGTGACTAGCGGGAGAGAGACCCAGTACTTC. The entire variable domain, with the rest obtained from reference TRBV29-1 and TRBJ2-5, is as follows: SAVISQKPSRDICQRGTSLTIQCQVDSQVTMMFWYRQQPGQSLTLIATANQGSEATYESGFVIDKFPISRPNLTFSTLTVSNMSPEDSSIYLCSAVTSGRETQYFGPGTRLLVL.

This clone was recorded only once. The chain couples TRBV6-5 to TRBJ1-4; 10 bases agree with TRBD1. V was pared by 6 bases and J by 8 bases, with 9 bases of the junction left unmatched. The CDR3 runs to 15 residues. Looked up from germline, CDR1 is MNHEY and CDR2 is SVGAGI. The CDR3 is CASSPMRTGGEKLFF. CDR3 coding DNA: TGTGCCAGCAGCCCCATGAGGACAGGGGGAGAAAAACTGTTTTTT.

The CDR3 DNA is TGCGCCAGCAGCAGAAGTAGCCATGAGCAGTTCTTC. Amino acids: CASSRSSHEQFF. The chain combines TRBV5-1 with TRBJ2-1; no clear D gene. The germline V and J ends were trimmed by 4 bases and 8 bases, with 10 bases remaining between them. Germline values: CDR1 SGHRS, CDR2 YFSETQ. This CDR3 spans 12 amino acids.

This chain joins TRBV13 and TRBJ1-1; D not certain. Germline loops: CDR1 PRHDT, CDR2 FYEKMQ (reference sequence). V lost 5 bases and J lost 1, with 14 bases in between. The CDR3 loop spans 15 amino acids. The CDR3 spells CASSASYRGNTEAFF. The DNA for the CDR3 is TGTGCCAGCAGCGCCTCCTACCGGGGGAACACTGAAGCTTTCTTT.

For this clone: Other DNA sequences in this sample translate to the same CDR3. The chain joins TRBV10-3 to TRBJ1-5, with D perhaps TRBD1 (5 bases). Germline lookup yields CDR1 ENHRY and CDR2 SYGVKD. The germline V and J ends were trimmed by 3 bases and 3 bases, with 6 bases remaining between them. The CDR3 length is 13 residues. CDR3 in amino acids: CAISEGHNQPQHF. The CDR3 DNA is TGTGCCATCAGTGAAGGACACAATCAGCCCCAGCATTTT.

The chain carries TRBV2 and TRBJ1-3; D perhaps matches TRBD1 (5 bases). From germline, CDR1 is SNHLY and CDR2 FYNNEI. With 9 bases removed from V and 0 bases from J, the gap between germline ends came to 12 bases. The CDR3 is made up of 14 amino acids. DNA of the CDR3: TGTGCCAGGGGCAGGGCGAGCTCTGGAAACACCATATATTTT. As protein: CARGRASSGNTIYF.

The chain recombines TRBV4-3 with TRBJ1-2; a weak D match, TRBD1 (5 bases). In germline, CDR1 is LGHNA, CDR2 YSLEER. Trimming shortened V by 0 bases and J by 8 bases, and 13 bases separated the two germline ends. The CDR3 has 14 amino acids. The CDR3 nucleotides read TGCGCCAGCAGCCAAGATCAGGGAAGAAGAGGCTACACCTTC. Residues: CASSQDQGRRGYTF.

The chain employs TRBV7-6 and TRBJ1-1; 10 bases align to TRBD1. Per the germline V gene, CDR1 is SGHVS and CDR2 is FNYEAQ. Unmatched junction bases numbered 5, after V lost 5 bases and J lost 8 bases. This CDR3 is built from 13 residues. The CDR3 spells CASSTRTGGEAFF. Here the CDR3 DNA reads TGTGCCAGCAGCACCAGGACAGGGGGGGAAGCTTTCTTT. The full variable domain, with the rest looked up from reference TRBV7-6 and TRBJ1-1, is GAGVSQSPRYKVTKRGQDVALRCDPISGHVSLYWYRQALGQGPEFLTYFNYEAQQDKSGLPNDRFSAERPEGSISTLTIQRTEQRDSAMYRCASSTRTGGEAFFGQGTRLTVV.

This rearrangement joins TRBV14 to TRBJ2-7, with D possibly being TRBD1 (5 bases). The CDR3 has 14 residues. Looked up from germline, CDR1 is SGHDN and CDR2 is FVKESK. The germline V and J ends were trimmed by 0 bases and 5 bases, with 11 bases remaining between them. The CDR3 DNA reads as TGTGCCAGCAGCCAAGAGGCAGGGTCGGACGAGCAGTACTTC. It yields the protein CASSQEAGSDEQYF.

V gene TRBV5-4 combines with J gene TRBJ2-3; 12 nucleotides agree with TRBD2. V lost 2 bases, J lost 3 bases, and 4 bases stayed unmatched. The CDR3 covers 16 residues. CDR1 SGHNT and CDR2 YYREEE come from the germline V gene (reference sequence). The CDR3 nucleotides read TGTGCCAGCAGCTTCCGACTAGCGGGAGAAACAGATACGCAGTATTTT. As protein: CASSFRLAGETDTQYF.

The chain joins TRBV29-1 to TRBJ1-2; D might be TRBD1 (6 bases). CDR1 and CDR2 (germline): SQVTM, ANQGSEA. V dropped 7 bases and J dropped 1 base, with 16 bases sitting between them. This CDR3 comprises 14 residues. Written as DNA, the CDR3 is TGCAGCGCGCAAGACAGGTATATTAACTATGGCTACACCTTC. Residues: CSAQDRYINYGYTF.